These 20 T cell receptor beta chains came from one sample sequenced in a study of blood T cell repertoires in COVID-19. Assay: immunoSEQ multiplex PCR; the TCRdb copy retains only in-frame clones and omits some. The sample contains roughly 100,000 clones, approximately 80% of which appear only once. Material for sequencing was peripheral blood. These receptors originate from an elderly man with COVID-19, enrolled during active disease.

The chain recombines TRBV7-2 with TRBJ2-5; 11 nucleotides match TRBD2. CDR1 and CDR2 from the germline V gene are SGHTA and FQGNSA. This CDR3 is built from 14 residues. Trimming removed 5 bases from V and 3 bases from J; junction bases left unmatched: 2. The CDR3 nucleotides read TGTGCCAGCAGCCGGGGACTAGCGGAAGAGACCCAGTACTTC. Translation gives CASSRGLAEETQYF.

The chain couples TRBV27 to TRBJ2-1; TRBD2 matches at 7 bases. Germline-derived CDR1 and CDR2 are MNHEY and SMNVEV (reference sequence). CDR3 length: 12 amino acids. Germline trimming cut 6 bases from V and 7 bases from J; bases unmatched to any gene: 3. DNA for the CDR3: TGTGCCAGCAGGAAAGCGGGGAATGAGCAGTTCTTC. Translated, it gives CASRKAGNEQFF.

V usage is TRBV19 and J usage is TRBJ1-2, with D possibly TRBD1 on 6 matching bases. CDR1 is LNHDA and CDR2 is SQIVND in the germline V gene (reference sequence). Trimming left V 7 bases short and J 4 bases short, with 16 bases between. The CDR3 is made up of 14 amino acids. This chain's CDR3 is CASTLQGLGYGYTF. For the CDR3, the DNA is TGTGCCAGTACCCTACAGGGATTAGGCTATGGCTACACCTTC.

As DNA, the CDR3 is TGCGCCAGCAGCTTGGCAGGACTAGTGGGCGATGAGCAGTTCTTC. Protein product: CASSLAGLVGDEQFF. The genes are TRBV5-1 and TRBJ2-1; TRBD2 matches 7 bases. There are 15 residues in the CDR3. Germline CDR1 reads SGHRS; CDR2 reads YFSETQ. V shed 0 bases and J 8 bases; nucleotides not matched to a gene: 8.

The chain has TRBV28 and TRBJ1-5; weak D call: TRBD1 (5 bases). V was trimmed by 5 bases and J by 2 bases, leaving 16 bases between them. Per germline, CDR1 MDHEN and CDR2 SYDVKM. The CDR3 loop spans 16 amino acids. The CDR3: CASSTPAQGGNQPQHF. CDR3 coding DNA: TGTGCCAGCAGTACCCCCGCCCAGGGCGGCAATCAGCCCCAGCATTTT.

The chain combines TRBV14 with TRBJ2-1, with D tentatively TRBD2 (6 bases). CDR1 and CDR2 from the germline V gene are SGHDN and FVKESK. The CDR3 runs to 18 residues. With 3 bases removed from V and 0 bases from J, the gap between germline ends came to 18 bases. The CDR3 DNA reads as TGTGCCAGCAGCCACGCTAAGGGGCGGGGAAGCTCCTACAATGAGCAGTTCTTC. Its protein is CASSHAKGRGSSYNEQFF. Supplemented by reference TRBV14 and TRBJ2-1, the full variable domain reads EAGVTQFPSHSVIEKGQTVTLRCDPISGHDNLYWYRRVMGKEIKFLLHFVKESKQDESGMPNNRFLAERTGGTYSTLKVQPAELEDSGVYFCASSHAKGRGSSYNEQFFGPGTRLTVL.

This chain connects TRBV7-8 to TRBJ2-2; 12 bases are shared with TRBD2. The germline V gene encodes CDR1 SGHVS and CDR2 FQNEAQ. Unmatched junction bases numbered 5, after V lost 2 bases and J lost 1 base. The CDR3 is made up of 18 amino acids. As DNA, the CDR3 is TGTGCCAGCAGCTTAACTAGCGGGAGGTGGGAGAACACCGGGGAGCTGTTTTTT. It is translated as CASSLTSGRWENTGELFF.

The genes are TRBV28 and TRBJ1-5, with no clear D. The V end was cut by 4 bases, the J end by 0 bases, with 13 bases between. The germline CDR1 and CDR2 sequences are MDHEN and SYDVKM. This CDR3 has 16 amino acids. CDR3 residues: CASSSQAGNSNQPQHF. DNA of the CDR3: TGTGCCAGCAGTTCCCAGGCCGGGAATAGCAATCAGCCCCAGCATTTT. Together with reference TRBV28 and TRBJ1-5, the CDR3 gives the full variable domain: DVKVTQSSRYLVKRTGEKVFLECVQDMDHENMFWYRQDPGLGLRLIYFSYDVKMKEKGDIPEGYSVSREKKERFSLILESASTNQTSMYLCASSSQAGNSNQPQHFGDGTRLSIL.

The chain carries TRBV10-3 and TRBJ1-5; 8 nucleotides line up with TRBD1. There are 15 residues in the CDR3. Germline values: CDR1 ENHRY, CDR2 SYGVKD. With V trimmed by 4 bases and J by 2 bases, 4 bases remained unmatched. CDR3 region: CAISVGQGGNQPQHF. CDR3 sequence (DNA): TGTGCCATCAGTGTAGGACAGGGCGGCAATCAGCCCCAGCATTTT.

This clone appeared a single time. This sequence joins TRBV4-3 and TRBJ2-2; D may be TRBD1 (5 bases). The CDR3 sequence is 15 residues long. Per the germline V gene, CDR1 is LGHNA and CDR2 is YSLEER. The V gene lost 4 bases and the J gene lost 5 bases, with 14 bases spanning the gap. The CDR3 coding sequence is TGCGCCAGCAGCCCCCGCAGGGTGCTAACCGGGGAGCTGTTTTTT. Its protein is CASSPRRVLTGELFF.

A few counts support this clone. V and J are TRBV2 and TRBJ1-2, with D possibly matching TRBD1 (5 bases). Trimming removed 4 bases at V and 2 bases at J, with 11 bases between. There are 14 residues in the CDR3. Germline V gene sequence: CDR1 SNHLY, CDR2 FYNNEI. DNA of the CDR3: TGTGCCAGCAGTGTATCAGGGAACAACTATGGCTACACCTTC. Protein product: CASSVSGNNYGYTF.

This clone was recorded only once. The gene calls are TRBV19 and TRBJ1-1; weak D call: TRBD1 (5 bases). CDR3 length equals 12 residues. The germline V gene has CDR1 LNHDA and CDR2 SQIVND (reference sequence). V was cut by 10 bases and J by 1 base, with 10 bases left in between. The CDR3 reads CATLQGNTEAFF. For the CDR3, the DNA is TGTGCCACCCTGCAGGGGAACACTGAAGCTTTCTTT.

The chain has TRBV4-3 and TRBJ2-3, with TRBD2 matching 9 bases. This CDR3 comprises 16 residues. Germline V gene sequence: CDR1 LGHNA, CDR2 YSLEER. The ends lost 1 base at V and 4 bases at J; junction bases unmatched: 6. CDR3 amino acids: CASSQGGSGRSDTQYF. The CDR3, as DNA: TGCGCCAGCAGCCAAGGTGGTAGCGGGAGATCAGATACGCAGTATTTT.

This chain links TRBV7-2 with TRBJ2-7, with 7 bases matching TRBD1. CDR1 is SGHTA, CDR2 FQGNSA, per germline. V shed 5 bases, J shed 3 bases, and the junction held 7 bases outside the gene matches. This CDR3 has 14 amino acids. CDR3 in DNA: TGTGCCAGCAGCGATCTGACAGGGTTCTACGAGCAGTACTTC. Its translation is CASSDLTGFYEQYF.

V and J are TRBV19 and TRBJ2-5, with a tentative D call TRBD1 (5 bases). The V end lost 2 bases, the J end lost 5 bases, and 9 bases lay between the germline ends. Germline V gives CDR1 LNHDA, CDR2 SQIVND (reference sequence). CDR3 length: 13 residues. CDR3 nucleotides: TGTGCCAGTAGTATATTCAGGGCGGAGACCCAGTACTTC. This translates into CASSIFRAETQYF.

The J gene is TRBJ2-3, the V gene TRBV5-8; D call uncertain. The CDR3 totals 14 residues. Germline-derived CDR1 and CDR2 are SGHTS and YDEGEE. The V gene lost 0 bases and the J gene lost 4 bases, with 9 bases spanning the gap. CDR3 bases: TGTGCCAGCAGCTTGGATGTGGCGGCAGATACGCAGTATTTT. It specifies CASSLDVAADTQYF.

This sequence joins TRBV7-9 and TRBJ2-1; 9 nucleotides align to TRBD2. The CDR3 contains 16 residues. Germline V CDR1 and CDR2: SEHNR, FQNEAQ (reference sequence). V lost 5 bases to trimming and J lost 5 bases; unmatched junction nucleotides: 10. The CDR3 DNA sequence: TGTGCCAGCAGCCCCTGGTCTAGCGGGACAAACAATGAGCAGTTCTTC. Encoded protein: CASSPWSSGTNNEQFF.

Details on this clone: Other nucleotide sequences in the sample specify the same CDR3. This chain links TRBV7-8 with TRBJ2-5; possibly TRBD2 for D (6 bases). Germline assignment: CDR1 SGHVS and CDR2 FQNEAQ. Trimming left V 1 base short and J 3 bases short, with 6 bases between. The CDR3 runs 13 residues. CDR3 loop: CASSLEREETQYF. For the CDR3, the DNA is TGTGCCAGCAGCTTAGAGCGGGAAGAGACCCAGTACTTC.

The gene calls are TRBV28 and TRBJ1-4, with 11 positions matching TRBD1. This CDR3 contains 16 residues. Losses at the gene ends were 2 bases for V and 10 bases for J; bases not matched to a gene: 9. Germline V gene data show CDR1 as MDHEN and CDR2 as SYDVKM. The CDR3, as DNA: TGTGCCAGCAGTTTAACGACCGGGACAGGGGGAGGAAAACTGTTTTTT. Protein: CASSLTTGTGGGKLFF.

The CDR3 loop reads CASSLAPSGNTGELFF. DNA of the CDR3: TGTGCCAGCAGCTTAGCGCCTAGCGGCAACACCGGGGAGCTGTTTTTT. The chain joins TRBV7-2 to TRBJ2-2; TRBD2 aligns across 7 bases. J lost 2 bases, V lost 0 bases, and 3 bases had no gene match. The CDR3 is 16 residues long. CDR1 SGHTA and CDR2 FQGNSA come from the germline V gene.